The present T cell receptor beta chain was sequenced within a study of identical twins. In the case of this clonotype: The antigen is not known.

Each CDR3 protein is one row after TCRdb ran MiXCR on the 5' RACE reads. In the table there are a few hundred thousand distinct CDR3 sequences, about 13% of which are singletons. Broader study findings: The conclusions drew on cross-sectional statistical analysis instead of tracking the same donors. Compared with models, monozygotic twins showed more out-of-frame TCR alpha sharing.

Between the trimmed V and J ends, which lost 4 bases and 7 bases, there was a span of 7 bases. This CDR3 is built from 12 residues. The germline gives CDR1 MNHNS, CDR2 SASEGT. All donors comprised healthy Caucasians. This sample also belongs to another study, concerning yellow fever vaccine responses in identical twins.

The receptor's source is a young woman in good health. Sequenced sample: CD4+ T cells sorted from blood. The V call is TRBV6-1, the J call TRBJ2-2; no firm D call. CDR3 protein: CASSVLGGELFF. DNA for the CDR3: TGTGCCAGCAGTGTACTGGGCGGGGAGCTGTTTTTT.